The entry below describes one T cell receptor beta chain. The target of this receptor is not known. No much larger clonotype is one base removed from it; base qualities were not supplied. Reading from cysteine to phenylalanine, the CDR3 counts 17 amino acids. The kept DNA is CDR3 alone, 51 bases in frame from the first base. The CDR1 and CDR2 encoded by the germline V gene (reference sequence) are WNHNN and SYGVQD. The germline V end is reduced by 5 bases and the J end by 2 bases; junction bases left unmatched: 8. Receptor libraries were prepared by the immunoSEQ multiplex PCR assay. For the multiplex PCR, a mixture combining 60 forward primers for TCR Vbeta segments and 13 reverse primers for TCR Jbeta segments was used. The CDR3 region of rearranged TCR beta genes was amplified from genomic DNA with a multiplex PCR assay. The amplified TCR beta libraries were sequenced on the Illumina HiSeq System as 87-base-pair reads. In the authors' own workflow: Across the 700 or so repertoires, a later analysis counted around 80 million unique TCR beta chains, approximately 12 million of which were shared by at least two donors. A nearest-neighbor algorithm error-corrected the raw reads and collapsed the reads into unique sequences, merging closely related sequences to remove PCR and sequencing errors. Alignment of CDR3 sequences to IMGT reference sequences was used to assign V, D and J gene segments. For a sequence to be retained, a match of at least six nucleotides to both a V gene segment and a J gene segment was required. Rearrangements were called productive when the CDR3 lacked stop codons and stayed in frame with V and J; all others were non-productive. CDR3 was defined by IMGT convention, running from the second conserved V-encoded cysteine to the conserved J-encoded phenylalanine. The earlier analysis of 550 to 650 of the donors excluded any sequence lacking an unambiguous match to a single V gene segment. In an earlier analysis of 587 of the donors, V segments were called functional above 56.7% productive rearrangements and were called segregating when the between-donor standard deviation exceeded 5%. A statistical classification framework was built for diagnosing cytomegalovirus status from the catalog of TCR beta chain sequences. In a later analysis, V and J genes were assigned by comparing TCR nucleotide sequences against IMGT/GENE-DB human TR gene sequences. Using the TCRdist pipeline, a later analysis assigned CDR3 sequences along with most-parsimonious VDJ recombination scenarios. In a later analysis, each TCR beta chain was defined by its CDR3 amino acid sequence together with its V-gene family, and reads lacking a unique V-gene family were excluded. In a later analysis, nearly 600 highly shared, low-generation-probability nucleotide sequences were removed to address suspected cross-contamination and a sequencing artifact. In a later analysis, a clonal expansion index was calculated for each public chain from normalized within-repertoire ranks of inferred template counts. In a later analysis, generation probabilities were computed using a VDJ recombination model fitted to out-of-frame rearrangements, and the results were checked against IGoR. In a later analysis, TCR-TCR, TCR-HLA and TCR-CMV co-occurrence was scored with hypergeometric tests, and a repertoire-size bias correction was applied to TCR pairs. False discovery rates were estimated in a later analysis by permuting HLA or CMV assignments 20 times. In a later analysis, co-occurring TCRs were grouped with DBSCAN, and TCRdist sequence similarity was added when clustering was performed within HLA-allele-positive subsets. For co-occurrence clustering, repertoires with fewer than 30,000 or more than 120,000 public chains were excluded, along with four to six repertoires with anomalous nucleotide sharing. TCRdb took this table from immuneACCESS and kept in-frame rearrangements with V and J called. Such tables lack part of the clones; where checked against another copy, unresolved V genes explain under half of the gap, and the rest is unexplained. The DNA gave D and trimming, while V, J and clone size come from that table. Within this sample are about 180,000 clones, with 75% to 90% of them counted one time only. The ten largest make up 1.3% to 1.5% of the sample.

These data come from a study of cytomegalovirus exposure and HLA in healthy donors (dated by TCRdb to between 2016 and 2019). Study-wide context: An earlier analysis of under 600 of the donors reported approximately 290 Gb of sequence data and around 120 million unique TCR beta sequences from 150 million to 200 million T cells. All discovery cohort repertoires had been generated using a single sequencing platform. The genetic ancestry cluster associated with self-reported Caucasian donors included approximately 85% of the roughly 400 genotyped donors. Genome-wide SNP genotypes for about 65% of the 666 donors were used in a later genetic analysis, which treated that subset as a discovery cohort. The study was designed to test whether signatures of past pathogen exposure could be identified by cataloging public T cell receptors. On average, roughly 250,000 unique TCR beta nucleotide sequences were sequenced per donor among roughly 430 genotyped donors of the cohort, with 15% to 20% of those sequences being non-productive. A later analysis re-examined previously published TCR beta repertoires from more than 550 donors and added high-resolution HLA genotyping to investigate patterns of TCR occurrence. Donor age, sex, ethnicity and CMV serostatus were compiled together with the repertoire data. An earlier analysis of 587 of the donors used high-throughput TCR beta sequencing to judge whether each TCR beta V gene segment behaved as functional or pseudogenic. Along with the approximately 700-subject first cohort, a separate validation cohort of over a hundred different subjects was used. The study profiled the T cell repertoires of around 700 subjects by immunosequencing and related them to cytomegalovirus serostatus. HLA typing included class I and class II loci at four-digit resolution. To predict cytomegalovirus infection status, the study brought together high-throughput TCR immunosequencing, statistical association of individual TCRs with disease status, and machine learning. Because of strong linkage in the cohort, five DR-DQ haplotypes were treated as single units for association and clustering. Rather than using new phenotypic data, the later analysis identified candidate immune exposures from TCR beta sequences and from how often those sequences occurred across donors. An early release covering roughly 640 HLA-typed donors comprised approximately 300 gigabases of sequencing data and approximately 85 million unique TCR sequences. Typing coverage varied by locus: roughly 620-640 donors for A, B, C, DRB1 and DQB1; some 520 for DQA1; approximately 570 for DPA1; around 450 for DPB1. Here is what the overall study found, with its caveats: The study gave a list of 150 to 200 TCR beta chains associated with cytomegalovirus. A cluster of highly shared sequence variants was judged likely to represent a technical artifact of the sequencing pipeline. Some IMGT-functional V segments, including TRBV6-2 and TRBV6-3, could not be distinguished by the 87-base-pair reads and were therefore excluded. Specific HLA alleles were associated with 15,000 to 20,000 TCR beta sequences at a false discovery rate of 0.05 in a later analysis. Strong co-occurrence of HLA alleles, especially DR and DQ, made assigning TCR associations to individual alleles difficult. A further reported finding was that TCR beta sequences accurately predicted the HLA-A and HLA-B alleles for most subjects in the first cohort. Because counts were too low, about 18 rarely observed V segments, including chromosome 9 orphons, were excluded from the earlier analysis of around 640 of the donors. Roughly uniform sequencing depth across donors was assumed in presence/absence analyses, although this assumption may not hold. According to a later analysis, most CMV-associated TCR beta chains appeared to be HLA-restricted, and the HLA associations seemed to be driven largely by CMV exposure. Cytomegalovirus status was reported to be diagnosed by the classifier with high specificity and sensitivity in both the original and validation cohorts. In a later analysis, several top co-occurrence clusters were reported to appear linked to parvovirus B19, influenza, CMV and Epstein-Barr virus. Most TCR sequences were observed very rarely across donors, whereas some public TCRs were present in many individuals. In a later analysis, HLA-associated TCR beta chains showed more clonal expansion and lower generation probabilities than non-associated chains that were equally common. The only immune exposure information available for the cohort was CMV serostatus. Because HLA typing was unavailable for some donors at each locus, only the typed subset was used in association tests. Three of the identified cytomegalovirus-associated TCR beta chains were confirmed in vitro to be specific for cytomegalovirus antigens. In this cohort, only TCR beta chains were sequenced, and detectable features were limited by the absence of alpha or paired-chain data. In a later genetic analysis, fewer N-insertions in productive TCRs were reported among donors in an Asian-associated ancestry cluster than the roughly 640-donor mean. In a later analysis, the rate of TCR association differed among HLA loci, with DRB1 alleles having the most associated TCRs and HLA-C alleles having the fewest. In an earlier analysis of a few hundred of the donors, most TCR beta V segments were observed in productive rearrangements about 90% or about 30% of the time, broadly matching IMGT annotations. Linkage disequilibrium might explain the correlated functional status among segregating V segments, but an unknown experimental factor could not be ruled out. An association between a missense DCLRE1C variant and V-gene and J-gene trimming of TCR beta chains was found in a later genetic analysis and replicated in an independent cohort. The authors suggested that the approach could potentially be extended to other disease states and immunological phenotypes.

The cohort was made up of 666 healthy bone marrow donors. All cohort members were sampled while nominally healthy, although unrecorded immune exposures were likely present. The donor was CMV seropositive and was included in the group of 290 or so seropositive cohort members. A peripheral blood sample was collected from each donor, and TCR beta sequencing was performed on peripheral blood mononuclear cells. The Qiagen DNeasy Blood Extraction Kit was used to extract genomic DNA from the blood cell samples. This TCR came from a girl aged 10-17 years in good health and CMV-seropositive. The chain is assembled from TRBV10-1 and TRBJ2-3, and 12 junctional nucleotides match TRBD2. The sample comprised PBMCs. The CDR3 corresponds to CASSRTSGTGLTDTQYF. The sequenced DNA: TGCGCCAGCAGTAGGACTAGCGGGACGGGCCTCACAGATACGCAGTATTTT.